The entry that follows covers one TCR beta chain sequence. What antigen it recognizes has not been identified. An end of the junction differs from the germline gene, which may be a read error. RNA was extracted using the RNeasy kit, and about 0.45 to 1 microgram was reverse transcribed with random hexamers. The immunoSEQ multiplex PCR assay, which covers 54 Vbeta and 13 Jbeta segments, was used to amplify TCR beta CDR3 regions. PCR amplification bias was corrected by using a synthetic template baseline for primer optimization and computational correction. The authors processed their data as follows. Reads were annotated to V, D and J genes per IMGT and analyzed with immunoSEQ Analyzer, keeping only productive sequences. Clonality was calculated as one minus the Shannon entropy normalized by log2 of the number of productive unique sequences. Public and private clones were assessed among the 100 most prevalent clones of each patient and control. Susac-specific clones were defined as absent from healthy and MS cohorts, about 1,000 published viral clones and other ImmuneACCESS disease sequences. TCRdb ran its own pipeline on the public reads, namely fastp trimming at Q25 and MiXCR clone calling, and kept in-frame beta chains. Rows with a matching CDR3 protein are joined into one entry that keeps the most common DNA and genes. The V and J calls shown here were made by TCRdb, not taken from the authors' results. Counted in this sample were about 140,000 distinct CDR3 sequences; around 93% of them appeared once. The ten largest clonotypes hold about 0.18% of the sample.

This entry comes from a study of CD8 T cells in Susac syndrome (dated by TCRdb to about 2019). Turning to the overall study: Of the Susac syndrome patients who were sequenced, under ten were in clinical remission while more than five had clinically active disease. Susac syndrome patients were therapy-naive, on corticosteroids (some also receiving IVIg), or on IVIg alone at blood withdrawal. Repertoire sequencing was used to test whether CD8+ T cell activation and differentiation in Susac syndrome was antigen driven. Clonality of the CD8+ T cell repertoire was compared between more than 9 healthy donors, approximately 14 Susac syndrome patients and approximately 16 multiple sclerosis patients. The study at large found these results: Looking at Susac-specific public clones, the researchers identified approximately 15 in the total CD8+ repertoire and about 5 in the CD8+ TEMRA repertoire. Clonal expansion was observed in Susac syndrome CD8+ repertoires, with the highest expansion in CD8+ TEMRA cells and greater expansion in clinically active than in remitting patients. The TCR sequencing and HLA analysis was acknowledged to have included a relatively small number of individuals.

Peripheral blood CD8+ and CD4+ T cells from healthy donors, Susac syndrome patients and multiple sclerosis patients were profiled using high-throughput TCR beta sequencing. The Susac syndrome patients fulfilled recently defined diagnostic criteria for definite or probable disease. Bulk CD8+ and CD4+ T cells were purified by magnetic negative isolation, while CD8+ TEMRA cells were enriched using FACS. Blood was collected in EDTA tubes and processed within 24 hours, with PBMCs isolated through density gradient centrifugation. PBMCs intended for TCR sequencing were cryopreserved in liquid nitrogen and thawed later in a water bath at 37 degrees C. Purity of sorted or isolated CD4+, CD8+ and CD8+ TEMRA cells was at least 90%. The germline V gene encodes CDR1 DFQATT and CDR2 SNEGSKA (reference sequence). Reading from cysteine to phenylalanine, the CDR3 counts 13 amino acids. Just the 39-base CDR3 DNA is kept, in frame starting at base 1.

The origin of this receptor is a human donor with Susac syndrome. The sequence links TRBV20-1 to TRBJ2-2; TRBD2 fits 9 bases in the junction. Sequencing used CD8+ T cells from PBMCs. The CDR3 sequence is CSTSGPSTGELFF. DNA sequence: TGCAGTACTAGCGGGCCAAGTACCGGGGAGCTGTTTTTT.